Shown below are 27 T cell receptor beta chains from a single sample sequenced in a study of regulatory T cells in long-lasting Graves disease. Both iRepertoire HTBI primers and Arm-PCR of CDR3 regions were used to build the TCR beta libraries. TCRdb redid the calling of the multiplex PCR reads with MiXCR, one entry per CDR3 protein. The sample includes around 450,000 distinct CDR3 sequences, roughly 21% of them seen just once. Time point noted: persistent/refractory GD, antithyroid drugs over 5 years with positive TRAb. TCR sequences were obtained from RNA taken from PBMCs. Source: peripheral blood mononuclear cells (PBMCs), taken when the disease was refractory, from a patient treated with antithyroid drugs. These receptors all stem from a female donor with Graves disease.

This clonotype was counted ten times or more. The chain couples TRBV20-1 to TRBJ2-5; D perhaps matches TRBD2 (6 bases). The V end lost 0 bases, the J end lost 5 bases, and 13 bases lay between the germline ends. There are 14 residues in the CDR3. The V gene's germline CDR1 is DFQATT and CDR2 SNEGSKA (reference sequence). The CDR3 spells CSARDMGGGETQYF. The CDR3 DNA reads TGCAGTGCTAGAGATATGGGAGGAGGGGAGACCCAGTACTTC.

This clonotype was observed at least ten times. The chain links TRBV12-5 to TRBJ1-2, with unresolved D. Looked up from germline, CDR1 is LGHNT and CDR2 is FRNRAP. Trimming stripped 0 bases from V and 4 bases from J, with 18 bases between. This CDR3 comprises 17 residues. The CDR3 reads CASGLVRDDYPLYGYTF. The CDR3, as DNA: TGTGCTAGTGGTTTGGTACGAGACGACTATCCCCTCTATGGCTACACCTTC.

In this sample, this clonotype turned up a few times. A single base separates this from a much larger clone, so it may be a read error. The chain couples TRBV28 to TRBJ1-5; 9 bases match TRBD1. V gave up 6 bases and J gave up 5 bases; unmatched junction bases: 17. The germline gives CDR1 MDHEN, CDR2 SYDVKM. The CDR3 loop spans 18 amino acids. CDR3 loop: CASRLPTGQGLEDQPQHF. CDR3 in DNA: TGTGCCAGCAGGTTACCAACGGGACAGGGTCTAGAAGATCAGCCCCAGCATTTT.

The V gene is TRBV7-9, the J gene TRBJ1-1; D unclear. Germline V gene lookup returns CDR1 SEHNR and CDR2 FQNEAQ (reference sequence). The CDR3 length is 12 residues. V was clipped by 4 bases and J by 10 bases, with 13 bases between them. CDR3 sequence reads: CASSWTNQGAFF. In DNA, the CDR3 is TGTGCCAGCAGCTGGACGAATCAAGGAGCTTTCTTT.

This clonotype was detected many times. CDR3 region: CASRAGSNQPQHF. CDR3 sequence (DNA): TGTGCCAGCAGGGCCGGGAGCAATCAGCCCCAGCATTTT. The gene calls are TRBV12-3 or TRBV12-4 and TRBJ1-5; no clear D. Between the trimmed V and J ends, which lost 6 bases and 1 base, there was a span of 7 bases. The CDR3 consists of 13 residues.

This clonotype was observed at least ten times. The gene calls are TRBV27 and TRBJ1-2, with D uncertain. This CDR3 has 13 amino acids. Germline loops: CDR1 MNHEY, CDR2 SMNVEV (reference sequence). Trimming stripped 6 bases from V and 2 bases from J, with 10 bases between. The CDR3 spells CASRKGTNYGYTF. The DNA for the CDR3 is TGTGCCAGCAGAAAAGGAACGAACTATGGCTACACCTTC.

The table lists this clonotype with many counts. The genes are TRBV19 and TRBJ1-1; D not resolved. Germline V gene data show CDR1 as LNHDA and CDR2 as SQIVND (reference sequence). Trimming removed 9 bases at V and 7 bases at J, with 9 bases between. The CDR3 consists of 10 residues. In nucleotides, the CDR3 is TGTGCCAGCGGACGCCTTGAAGCTTTCTTT. This sequence encodes CASGRLEAFF.

This clonotype was observed a few times. The chain has TRBV20-1 and TRBJ1-5; D might be TRBD1 (5 bases). Germline loops: CDR1 DFQATT, CDR2 SNEGSKA (reference sequence). Deletions cut 6 bases from V and 3 bases from J, with 18 bases between. This CDR3 has 15 amino acids. The CDR3 reads CSALTRDDYNQPQHF. Here the CDR3 DNA reads TGCAGTGCCCTAACCCGGGACGACTACAATCAGCCCCAGCATTTT.

This clonotype was observed at least ten times. The V gene is TRBV27, the J gene TRBJ2-7; 7 bases fit TRBD2. Germline V gene sequence: CDR1 MNHEY, CDR2 SMNVEV (reference sequence). Trimming at V came to 5 bases and at J to 0 bases, leaving 7 bases not matched to a gene. The CDR3 contains 15 residues. This CDR3 reads CASSPQAGFSYEQYF. CDR3 nucleotides: TGTGCCAGCAGTCCCCAAGCGGGGTTCTCCTACGAGCAGTACTTC.

The sample holds many counts of this clonotype. The chain joins TRBV12-3 or TRBV12-4 to TRBJ1-6; D is unclear. This CDR3 is built from 15 residues. The ends were cut back, 6 bases at V and 9 bases at J, with 18 bases in the middle. The CDR3 DNA follows: TGTGCCAGCAGCCGCTCGCCCAGCCATAGTTCACCCCTCCACTTT. Protein sequence: CASSRSPSHSSPLHF.

This clonotype was picked up many times. V is TRBV28 and J is TRBJ1-2; D gene uncertain. The germline V gene has CDR1 MDHEN and CDR2 SYDVKM. V shed 8 bases and J shed 7 bases, with 8 bases lying between them. The CDR3 has 10 amino acids. CDR3 nucleotide sequence: TGTGCCAGCGAGAGTGGTGGCTACACCTTC. It encodes CASESGGYTF.

This clonotype has at least ten counts. The gene calls are TRBV6-5 and TRBJ2-7, with D perhaps matching TRBD1 (6 bases). This CDR3 has 14 residues. Trimming took 3 bases from V and 0 from J, leaving 9 bases between them. CDR1 and CDR2 (germline): MNHEY, SVGAGI. The CDR3 loop reads CASSYLGASYEQYF. CDR3 sequence (DNA): TGTGCCAGCAGTTATTTGGGGGCCTCCTACGAGCAGTACTTC.

Points on this clonotype: With a much larger clone just one base away, this may be a read error. This likely comes from a read error, as the CDR3 has no conserved phenylalanine or tryptophan at its end. The CDR3 protein is CASSLRGDRVYGYTV. Written as DNA, the CDR3 is TGTGCCAGCAGTCTTCGAGGGGACAGGGTCTATGGCTACACCGTC. V usage is TRBV28 and J usage is TRBJ1-2; 9 bases match TRBD1. The CDR3 extends over 15 amino acids. Germline-derived CDR1 and CDR2 are MDHEN and SYDVKM. V trimming: 5 bases; J trimming: 4 bases; junction bases outside the gene matches: 8.

This clonotype has a count of ten or more. The J gene is TRBJ2-7, the V gene TRBV27; TRBD2 agrees at 12 bases. With V trimmed by 4 bases and J by 4 bases, 8 bases remained unmatched. Germline CDR1 MNHEY, CDR2 SMNVEV (reference sequence). The CDR3 length is 16 residues. The CDR3 DNA reads as TGTGCCAGCAGTTCCACCACTAGCGGGAGGCCGTACGAGCAGTACTTC. It is translated as CASSSTTSGRPYEQYF.

In this sample, this clonotype turned up a few times. The chain joins TRBV7-9 to TRBJ1-3; possibly TRBD1 for D (5 bases). The CDR3 is 15 amino acids. Trimming cost V 7 bases and J 0 bases, with 13 bases left between them. Germline V gives CDR1 SEHNR, CDR2 FQNEAQ (reference sequence). The CDR3 DNA sequence: TGTGCCAGCACCCAGGCGGGGGGCTCTGGAAACACCATATATTTT. Translation: CASTQAGGSGNTIYF.

This clonotype was seen ten or more times. CDR3 nucleotides: TGTGCCAGCAGCCCCGGGACGTATGGCTACACCTTC. Translated, it gives CASSPGTYGYTF. The chain recombines TRBV28 with TRBJ1-2; D is perhaps TRBD1 (5 bases). V lost 6 bases to trimming and J lost 5 bases, with 10 bases between them. The CDR3 has 12 amino acids. CDR1 is MDHEN, CDR2 SYDVKM, per germline.

In this sample, this clonotype turned up a few times. This rearrangement joins TRBV6-5 to TRBJ1-4; D is possibly TRBD1 (6 bases). This CDR3 has 16 amino acids. Germline V gives CDR1 MNHEY, CDR2 SVGAGI. Trimming left V 3 bases short and J 0 bases short, with 11 bases between. CDR3 nucleotides: TGTGCCAGCAGTTATGAGGGGGGTGCAACTAATGAAAAACTGTTTTTT. Translation gives CASSYEGGATNEKLFF.

The V and J genes are TRBV6-1 and TRBJ2-3, with D hard to call. The CDR3 is 11 amino acids. Trimming left V 8 bases short and J 5 bases short, with 8 bases between. Germline V gene data show CDR1 as MNHNS and CDR2 as SASEGT. In DNA form, the CDR3 reads TGTGCCAGCGAGTGGGGAGATACGCAGTATTTT. Amino acids: CASEWGDTQYF.

This clonotype came up many times. The chain links TRBV30 to TRBJ2-5; D not certain. The CDR3 loop spans 13 amino acids. V dropped 0 bases and J dropped 5 bases, with 10 bases sitting between them. Germline values: CDR1 GTSNPN, CDR2 SVGIG (reference sequence). The CDR3 region is CAWSVPRVETQYF. The CDR3 region has the DNA TGTGCCTGGAGTGTACCAAGGGTGGAGACCCAGTACTTC.

This clonotype has more than one count but fewer than ten. The V call is TRBV25-1, the J call TRBJ2-2; D remains unclear. CDR1 and CDR2 (germline): MGHDK, SYGVNS. V was clipped by 3 bases and J by 3 bases, with 17 bases between them. This CDR3 comprises 17 residues. CDR3 protein: CASSDAPGSQDTGELFF. Written as DNA, the CDR3 is TGTGCCAGCAGTGATGCCCCTGGGTCCCAGGACACCGGGGAGCTGTTTTTT.

Many counts were recorded for this clonotype. The CDR3 DNA reads as TGTGCCACCTCCGGGACTAACTACTACGAGCAGTACTTC. It encodes CATSGTNYYEQYF. The J gene is TRBJ2-7, the V gene TRBV28; TRBD2 agrees at 7 bases. The germline V gene encodes CDR1 MDHEN and CDR2 SYDVKM. V trimming: 10 bases; J trimming: 3 bases; junction bases outside the gene matches: 9. This CDR3 has 13 residues.

The CDR3 DNA reads as TGTGCCAGCCAGAATACCGGCGACAGTAGACTCGTCGGCGAGCAGTACTTC. The encoded protein is CASQNTGDSRLVGEQYF. The rearrangement uses TRBV19 and TRBJ2-7; perhaps TRBD1 as D (5 bases). V was clipped by 9 bases and J by 6 bases, with 30 bases between them. The CDR3 extends over 17 amino acids. Germline CDR1 reads LNHDA; CDR2 reads SQIVND (reference sequence).

This clonotype was observed many times. This chain connects TRBV7-9 to TRBJ2-5; 8 bases line up with TRBD2. The germline V gene encodes CDR1 SEHNR and CDR2 FQNEAQ (reference sequence). The CDR3 runs 15 residues. V lost 3 bases, J lost 4 bases, and 7 bases stayed unmatched. CDR3 sequence reads: CASSLASGLAETQYF. The CDR3 coding sequence is TGTGCCAGCAGCTTGGCTAGCGGGTTGGCAGAGACCCAGTACTTC.

This clonotype was detected ten times or more. The chain joins TRBV7-8 to TRBJ2-5; no reliable D call. The CDR3 consists of 14 residues. Germline CDR1 and CDR2: SGHVS and FQNEAQ. Trimming took off 0 bases at V and 9 bases at J, with 14 bases between the two ends. Here the CDR3 reads CASSLAGPERSQYF. CDR3 DNA sequence: TGTGCCAGCAGCTTAGCCGGTCCCGAGAGGTCCCAGTACTTC.

This clonotype has more than one count but fewer than ten. The chain carries TRBV6-2 or TRBV6-3 and TRBJ2-5; 12 nucleotides match TRBD2. Per the germline V gene, CDR1 is MNHEY and CDR2 is SVGEGT. CDR3 size: 15 residues. The V gene end was trimmed by 5 bases and the J gene end by 9 bases; junction bases not matched to a gene: 10. The CDR3 coding sequence is TGTGCCAGCAGTGGCGGACTAGCGGGGACGGAGGCCCAGTACTTC. It specifies CASSGGLAGTEAQYF.

The chain uses TRBV4-2 and TRBJ1-2; 10 bases line up with TRBD1. This CDR3 is 15 amino acids long. Per germline, CDR1 LGHNA and CDR2 YNFKEQ. V trimming: 4 bases; J trimming: 8 bases; junction bases outside the gene matches: 10. DNA of the CDR3: TGTGCCAGCAGCCCTTCGGACAGGGGGTTGAGAGGCTACACCTTC. Translation gives CASSPSDRGLRGYTF.

J is TRBJ2-1 and V is TRBV12-3 or TRBV12-4, with D unresolved. This CDR3 is 13 amino acids long. The V gene lost 3 bases and the J gene lost 6 bases, with 9 bases spanning the gap. The DNA for the CDR3 is TGTGCCAGCAGTTTTGACGAGATCAATGAGCAGTTCTTC. This gives the protein CASSFDEINEQFF.